The 32 T cell receptor beta chains in this list originate from one sample, sequenced in a study of Ad26.COV2.S vaccination and SARS-CoV-2 variants. Sequencing used immunoSEQ multiplex PCR; TCRdb keeps in-frame clones, though not all of them. The table records roughly 380,000 clones, 92% of them present only once. The source material was peripheral blood, sampled after recovery from COVID-19. Receptor source: a human donor who had recovered from COVID-19.

The chain combines TRBV6-5 with TRBJ1-5; D gene uncertain. V lost 8 bases and J lost 0, with 8 bases in between. Germline assignment: CDR1 MNHEY and CDR2 SVGAGI. There are 13 residues in the CDR3. The CDR3: CASGPYSNQPQHF. The CDR3, as DNA: TGTGCCAGCGGCCCTTATAGCAATCAGCCCCAGCATTTT.

The V call is TRBV2, the J call TRBJ2-7, with D possibly being TRBD1 (7 bases). CDR1 and CDR2 (germline): SNHLY, FYNNEI. V shed 4 bases and J shed 9 bases, with 13 bases lying between them. The CDR3 runs to 12 residues. CDR3 protein: CASSGGTAGQYF. DNA of the CDR3: TGTGCCAGCAGTGGGGGGACAGCGGGGCAGTACTTC.

This rearrangement joins TRBV13 to TRBJ1-1, with D maybe TRBD1 (6 bases). The germline gives CDR1 PRHDT, CDR2 FYEKMQ (reference sequence). V was shortened by 5 bases and J by 0 bases, with 13 bases between the two germline ends. This CDR3 spans 15 amino acids. CDR3 in DNA: TGTGCCAGCAGCACCTACAGGACAGTGAACACTGAAGCTTTCTTT. Translated: CASSTYRTVNTEAFF. Drawing the rest from reference TRBV13 and TRBJ1-1, the complete variable domain is AAGVIQSPRHLIKEKRETATLKCYPIPRHDTVYWYQQGPGQDPQFLISFYEKMQSDKGSIPDRFSAQQFSDYHSELNMSSLELGDSALYFCASSTYRTVNTEAFFGQGTRLTVV.

The CDR3 protein is CASSTRGIEEKLFF. CDR3 nucleotide sequence: TGTGCCAGCAGTACCAGGGGAATTGAGGAAAAACTGTTTTTT. The J gene is TRBJ1-4, the V gene TRBV6-7; tentative D call: TRBD1 (6 bases). TRBV6-7 has ORF status, its function being uncertain. Trimming removed 5 bases from V and 8 bases from J, with 15 bases in between. This CDR3 region has 14 residues.

J is TRBJ1-2 and V is TRBV13, with 10 bases fitting TRBD1. V shed 3 bases and J 3 bases; nucleotides not matched to a gene: 4. The germline CDR1 and CDR2 sequences are PRHDT and FYEKMQ (reference sequence). This CDR3 is built from 15 residues. The CDR3 region is CASSFPTGGDYGYTF. In DNA, the CDR3 is TGTGCCAGCAGCTTCCCGACAGGGGGCGACTATGGCTACACCTTC.

The chain couples TRBV9 to TRBJ2-3; D perhaps matches TRBD1 (5 bases). Germline V gene sequence: CDR1 SGDLS, CDR2 YYNGEE. Trimming shortened V by 4 bases and J by 0 bases, and 24 bases separated the two germline ends. The CDR3 length is 19 residues. CDR3 DNA: TGTGCCAGCAGCCCGCCCTCCTCGCTAGGGGCCCCTAGCACAGATACGCAGTATTTT. It encodes CASSPPSSLGAPSTDTQYF.

The J gene is TRBJ2-2, the V gene TRBV27; D possibly matches TRBD1 or TRBD2 (6 bases each). The CDR3 covers 17 residues. V gave up 5 bases and J gave up 0 bases, with 16 bases separating them. CDR1 is MNHEY, CDR2 SMNVEV, per germline (reference sequence). CDR3 sequence reads: CASSLASTGTNTGELFF. CDR3 bases: TGTGCCAGCAGTCTAGCGTCCACAGGGACGAACACCGGGGAGCTGTTTTTT.

This clone was seen just once. V and J are TRBV9 and TRBJ2-1, with TRBD1 matching 9 bases. This CDR3 has 18 amino acids. Germline CDR1 SGDLS, CDR2 YYNGEE. Unmatched junction bases numbered 15, after V lost 4 bases and J lost 4 bases. The CDR3 region is CASSSTPPSGTGYNEQFF. For the CDR3, the DNA is TGTGCCAGCAGCTCAACACCCCCCTCCGGGACAGGGTACAATGAGCAGTTCTTC.

This chain joins TRBV19 and TRBJ1-1, with no clear D. The ends were cut back, 5 bases at V and 0 bases at J, with 13 bases in the middle. This CDR3 comprises 15 residues. Germline CDR1 LNHDA, CDR2 SQIVND (reference sequence). Here the CDR3 reads CASSPQQNMNTEAFF. CDR3 nucleotide sequence: TGTGCCAGTAGTCCACAGCAGAACATGAACACTGAAGCTTTCTTT.

The genes are TRBV5-4 and TRBJ2-1, with 10 bases aligning to TRBD1. V lost 4 bases, J lost 5 bases, and 9 bases stayed unmatched. Per the germline V gene, CDR1 is SGHNT and CDR2 is YYREEE (reference sequence). This CDR3 spans 16 amino acids. The CDR3 loop reads CASSPVQGTGDNEQFF. The CDR3 nucleotides read TGTGCCAGCAGCCCGGTGCAGGGGACAGGGGACAATGAGCAGTTCTTC.

This rearrangement joins TRBV18 to TRBJ1-3; D is unresolved. CDR3 length equals 16 residues. Germline CDR1 is KGHSH and CDR2 is LQKENI. Trimming removed 2 bases from V and 8 bases from J, with 19 bases in between. The CDR3 is CASSPEQRPRRDTIYF. The CDR3 DNA follows: TGTGCCAGCTCACCAGAGCAGCGCCCCAGGAGAGACACCATATATTTT.

V and J are TRBV5-1 and TRBJ1-2, with D maybe TRBD1 (5 bases). V shed 0 bases and J shed 2 bases, with 11 bases lying between them. Germline-derived CDR1 and CDR2 are SGHRS and YFSETQ. The CDR3 runs 15 residues. CDR3 DNA: TGCGCCAGCAGCTTGGGAGGAGGGGAAAACTATGGCTACACCTTC. This encodes CASSLGGGENYGYTF.

In the case of this clone: Sequence at one end of the junction differs from germline and may be a read error. The chain couples TRBV7-2 to TRBJ2-7; the D gene could be TRBD1 or TRBD2 (7 bases each). The germline V gene encodes CDR1 SGHTA and CDR2 FQGNSA. The CDR3 totals 15 residues. CDR3 sequence: CASSLGGGQPYEQYF. In DNA, the CDR3 is TGTGCCAGCAGTTTAGGCGGGGGACAGCCCTACGAGCAGTACTTC.

The chain uses TRBV5-1 and TRBJ1-4; tentatively, D is TRBD1 (6 bases). Trimming took 4 bases from V and 5 from J, leaving 12 bases between them. This CDR3 is 14 amino acids long. CDR1 is SGHRS, CDR2 YFSETQ, per germline. The CDR3, as DNA: TGCGCCAGCAGCGCGGACAGAAGAAATGAAAAACTGTTTTTT. It specifies CASSADRRNEKLFF.

This clone has only a few counts. This chain connects TRBV11-2 to TRBJ1-6, with no clear D. V was cut by 2 bases and J by 10 bases, with 15 bases left in between. Germline loops: CDR1 SGHAT, CDR2 FQNNGV. This CDR3 has 15 amino acids. The CDR3 DNA reads TGTGCCAGCAGCTTAAGGCCCGGGCCGGGGTCACCCCTCCACTTT. It encodes CASSLRPGPGSPLHF.

The chain uses TRBV7-9 and TRBJ2-7; 8 nucleotides line up with TRBD2. V was pared by 4 bases and J by 1 base, with 6 bases of the junction left unmatched. Germline-derived CDR1 and CDR2 are SEHNR and FQNEAQ (reference sequence). The CDR3 extends over 15 amino acids. For the CDR3, the DNA is TGTGCCAGCAGCTCCGGGAGGGAACCATCCTACGAGCAGTACTTC. This encodes CASSSGREPSYEQYF.

The J gene is TRBJ1-1, the V gene TRBV7-2; maybe TRBD1 (5 bases). V dropped 2 bases and J dropped 0 bases, with 7 bases sitting between them. The CDR3 is 14 residues long. The germline V gene encodes CDR1 SGHTA and CDR2 FQGNSA. DNA of the CDR3: TGTGCCAGCAGCTTAACAGGTATGAACACTGAAGCTTTCTTT. Translation gives CASSLTGMNTEAFF.

This rearrangement joins TRBV20-1 to TRBJ1-1; the D is unclear. The V gene's germline CDR1 is DFQATT and CDR2 SNEGSKA (reference sequence). V was cut by 3 bases and J by 9 bases, with 11 bases left in between. CDR3 length: 11 amino acids. The CDR3 DNA is TGCAGTGCTAGGTTGGCCACAAAAGCTTTCTTT. It is translated as CSARLATKAFF.

The sample holds one count of this clone. The chain recombines TRBV6-4 with TRBJ2-1, with D perhaps matching TRBD1 (8 bases). V was cut by 3 bases and J by 8 bases, with 20 bases left in between. There are 16 residues in the CDR3. The germline V gene encodes CDR1 MRHNA and CDR2 SNTAGT. CDR3 region: CASSEQGGQGQYEQFF. The CDR3 coding sequence is TGTGCCAGCAGTGAACAGGGGGGGCAGGGGCAGTATGAGCAGTTCTTC.

The chain carries TRBV3-1 (or the pseudogene TRBV3-2) and TRBJ2-1; 7 bases map to TRBD2. CDR1 LGHDT and CDR2 YNNKEL come from the germline V gene (reference sequence). The CDR3 is 16 amino acids. Trimming at V came to 4 bases and at J to 0 bases, leaving 6 bases not matched to a gene. The CDR3 DNA is TGTGCCAGCAGCCCCTGGGGGGGAAGCTCCTACAATGAGCAGTTCTTC. Its translation is CASSPWGGSSYNEQFF.

This rearrangement joins TRBV19 to TRBJ2-7; 7 nucleotides line up with TRBD1. The V segment lost 4 bases and the J segment 2 bases; nucleotides outside the gene matches: 11. Germline V gene data show CDR1 as LNHDA and CDR2 as SQIVND (reference sequence). This CDR3 comprises 16 residues. The CDR3: CASSREGTAIAYEQYF. CDR3 in DNA: TGTGCCAGTAGTAGGGAAGGGACAGCAATCGCCTACGAGCAGTACTTC. Combining the CDR3 with reference TRBV19 and TRBJ2-7 gives the whole variable domain DGGITQSPKYLFRKEGQNVTLSCEQNLNHDAMYWYRQDPGQGLRLIYYSQIVNDFQKGDIAEGYSVSREKKESFPLTVTSAQKNPTAFYLCASSREGTAIAYEQYFGPGTRLTVT.

This chain uses TRBV9 with TRBJ2-5, with TRBD2 identical over 8 bases. With V trimmed by 0 bases and J by 3 bases, 7 bases remained unmatched. Germline CDR1 reads SGDLS; CDR2 reads YYNGEE. The CDR3 extends over 16 amino acids. The CDR3 nucleotides are TGTGCCAGCAGCGTAGGGTGGCGGGGGGTTGAAGAGACCCAGTACTTC. Amino acids: CASSVGWRGVEETQYF. Drawing the rest from reference TRBV9 and TRBJ2-5, the complete variable domain is DSGVTQTPKHLITATGQRVTLRCSPRSGDLSVYWYQQSLDQGLQFLIQYYNGEERAKGNILERFSAQQFPDLHSELNLSSLELGDSALYFCASSVGWRGVEETQYFGPGTRLLVL.

This chain joins TRBV5-5 and TRBJ1-2; tentatively, D is TRBD1 (6 bases). CDR3 length: 16 residues. Germline lookup yields CDR1 SGHKS and CDR2 YYEKEE (reference sequence). The V and J ends lost 0 bases and 0 bases respectively, with 12 bases between them. In nucleotides, the CDR3 is TGTGCCAGCAGCTTGGCCTCAGGGGAAGCTAACTATGGCTACACCTTC. Translating it yields CASSLASGEANYGYTF.

V gene TRBV18 combines with J gene TRBJ1-6; weak D call: TRBD1 (6 bases). In germline, CDR1 is KGHSH, CDR2 LQKENI. Trimming shortened V by 6 bases and J by 7 bases, and 13 bases separated the two germline ends. There are 14 residues in the CDR3. The CDR3 nucleotides read TGTGCCAGCTCCACCGGGACATGGAATTCACCCCTCCACTTT. It yields the protein CASSTGTWNSPLHF.

The chain employs TRBV11-3 and TRBJ2-3; a possible D gene is TRBD2 (7 bases). CDR3 length: 15 amino acids. The germline V and J ends were trimmed by 3 bases and 1 base, with 11 bases remaining between them. CDR1 SGHNT and CDR2 YENEEA come from the germline V gene. The CDR3 protein is CASSFRGARTDTQYF. The CDR3 DNA sequence: TGTGCCAGCAGCTTCCGGGGGGCACGCACAGATACGCAGTATTTT.

This chain connects TRBV2 to TRBJ1-1; D ambiguous. The ends were cut back, 8 bases at V and 5 bases at J, with 9 bases in the middle. The CDR3 extends over 11 amino acids. Germline V gene sequence: CDR1 SNHLY, CDR2 FYNNEI. The CDR3 DNA reads TGTGCCAGCTCATCGGAGACTGAAGCTTTCTTT. Translation gives CASSSETEAFF.

This clone was found once. The chain couples TRBV10-3 to TRBJ2-7, with 7 bases identical to TRBD2. V shed 4 bases and J 3 bases; nucleotides not matched to a gene: 6. The CDR3 loop spans 14 amino acids. From germline, CDR1 is ENHRY and CDR2 SYGVKD. CDR3 DNA sequence: TGTGCCATCAGTGGTGCGGGGGAAGGCTACGAGCAGTACTTC. Protein: CAISGAGEGYEQYF.

This chain links TRBV19 with TRBJ2-1; D gene unclear. Germline CDR1 reads LNHDA; CDR2 reads SQIVND (reference sequence). Trimming took off 3 bases at V and 8 bases at J, with 17 bases between the two ends. The length of the CDR3 is 15 residues. CDR3 sequence (DNA): TGTGCCAGTAGTATTAGGGTCGGCGGATGGGATGAGCAGTTCTTC. Translating gives CASSIRVGGWDEQFF.

CDR3 coding DNA: TGCAGTGCTAGTGTCGCCAGCGGGAGTGGGACCCAGTACTTC. It codes for CSASVASGSGTQYF. J is TRBJ2-5 and V is TRBV20-1; 8 bases line up with TRBD2. Germline lookup yields CDR1 DFQATT and CDR2 SNEGSKA (reference sequence). The trim removed 3 bases at V and 7 bases at J, leaving 10 bases unmatched. The CDR3 spans 14 residues.

This clone has just one count. The gene calls are TRBV4-1 and TRBJ2-1, with D maybe TRBD2 (6 bases). Trimming removed 1 base at V and 11 bases at J, with 15 bases between. The germline CDR1 and CDR2 sequences are MGHRA and YSYEKL. The length of the CDR3 is 14 residues. The CDR3 region is CASSQALPGSQQFF. The CDR3 coding sequence is TGCGCCAGCAGCCAAGCTCTTCCCGGGAGCCAGCAGTTCTTC.

V and J are TRBV19 and TRBJ1-5; D unclear. V lost 2 bases and J lost 0, with 11 bases in between. Germline CDR1 is LNHDA and CDR2 is SQIVND (reference sequence). This CDR3 contains 16 residues. The DNA for the CDR3 is TGTGCCAGTAGTATATCGGCCAGATATAGCAATCAGCCCCAGCATTTT. It encodes CASSISARYSNQPQHF.

The chain recombines TRBV5-1 with TRBJ1-2; no clear D. The germline gives CDR1 SGHRS, CDR2 YFSETQ. This CDR3 is built from 15 residues. V lost 0 bases and J lost 8, with 17 bases in between. CDR3 bases: TGCGCCAGCAGCTTGGAGGTCATACCGAAGTCCGGCTACACCTTC. Its protein is CASSLEVIPKSGYTF.